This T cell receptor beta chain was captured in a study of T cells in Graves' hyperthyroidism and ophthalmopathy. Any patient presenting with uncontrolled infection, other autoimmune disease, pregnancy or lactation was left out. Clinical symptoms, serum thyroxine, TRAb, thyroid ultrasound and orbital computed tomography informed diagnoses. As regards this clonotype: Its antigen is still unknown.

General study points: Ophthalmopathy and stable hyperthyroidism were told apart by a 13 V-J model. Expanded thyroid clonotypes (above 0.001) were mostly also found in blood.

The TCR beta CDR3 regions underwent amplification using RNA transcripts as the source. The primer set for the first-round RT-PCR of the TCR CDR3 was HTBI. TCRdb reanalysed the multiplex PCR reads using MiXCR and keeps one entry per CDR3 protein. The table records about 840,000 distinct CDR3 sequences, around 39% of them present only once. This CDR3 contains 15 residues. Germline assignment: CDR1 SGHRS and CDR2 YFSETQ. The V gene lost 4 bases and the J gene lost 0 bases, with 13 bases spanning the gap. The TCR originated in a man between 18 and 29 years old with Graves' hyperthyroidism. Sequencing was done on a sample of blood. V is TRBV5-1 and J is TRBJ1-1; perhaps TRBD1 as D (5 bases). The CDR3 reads CASSRGDGLNTEAFF. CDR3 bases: TGCGCCAGCAGCCGGGGGGACGGATTGAACACTGAAGCTTTCTTT.